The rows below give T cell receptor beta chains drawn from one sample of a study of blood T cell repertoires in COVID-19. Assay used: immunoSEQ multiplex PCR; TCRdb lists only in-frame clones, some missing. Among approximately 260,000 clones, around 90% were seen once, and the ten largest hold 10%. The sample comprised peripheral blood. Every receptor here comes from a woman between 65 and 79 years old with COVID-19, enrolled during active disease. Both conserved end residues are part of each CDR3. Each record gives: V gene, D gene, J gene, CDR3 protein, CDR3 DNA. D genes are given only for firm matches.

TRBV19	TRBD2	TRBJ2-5	CASRLAGGRETQYF	TGTGCCAGTAGACTAGCGGGAGGGCGTGAGACCCAGTACTTC
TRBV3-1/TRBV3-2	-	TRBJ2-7	CASSQVGQWGDYEQYF	TGTGCCAGCAGCCAAGTAGGGCAGTGGGGCGACTACGAGCAGTACTTC
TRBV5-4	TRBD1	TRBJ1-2	CASSLVVDRGGYTF	TGTGCCAGCAGCTTGGTCGTGGACAGGGGTGGCTACACCTTC
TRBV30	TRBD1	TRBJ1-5	CAWSGDRGNQPQHF	TGTGCCTGGAGTGGGGACAGGGGGAATCAGCCCCAGCATTTT
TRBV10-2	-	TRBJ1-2	CASSVGLEGYTF	TGCGCCAGCAGTGTGGGGCTAGAGGGCTACACCTTC
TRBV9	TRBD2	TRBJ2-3	CASSRSGRDTDTQYF	TGTGCCAGCAGCCGGAGCGGGAGGGACACAGATACGCAGTATTTT
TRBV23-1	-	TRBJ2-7	CASSQSDPRGAGIPGEQYF	TGCGCCAGCAGTCAATCGGACCCCCGGGGGGCGGGAATTCCGGGCGAGCAGTACTTC
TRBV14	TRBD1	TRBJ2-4	CASSRWTGNIQYF	TGTGCCAGCAGCAGATGGACAGGAAACATTCAGTACTTC
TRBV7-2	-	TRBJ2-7	CASSRQKYEQYF	TGTGCCAGCAGCCGACAAAAGTACGAGCAGTACTTC
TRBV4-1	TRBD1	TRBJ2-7	CASSQAGTGAYEQYF	TGCGCCAGCAGCCAGGCCGGGACAGGGGCCTACGAGCAGTACTTC
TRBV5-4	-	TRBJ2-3	CASSPTSSTDTQYF	TGTGCCAGCAGCCCGACTAGTAGCACAGATACGCAGTATTTT
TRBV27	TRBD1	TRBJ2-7	CASRRRYTGAGEQYF	TGTGCCAGCAGACGCCGTTATACAGGGGCAGGCGAGCAGTACTTC
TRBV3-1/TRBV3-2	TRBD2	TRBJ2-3	CASGSPGLAGITQYF	TGTGCCAGCGGAAGTCCGGGACTAGCGGGCATTACGCAGTATTTT
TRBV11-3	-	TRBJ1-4	CASSLGTGGEKLFF	TGTGCCAGCAGCTTAGGAACGGGCGGGGAAAAACTGTTTTTT
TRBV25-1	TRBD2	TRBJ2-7	CASSGAGSYEQYF	TGTGCCAGCAGTGGAGCGGGATCCTACGAGCAGTACTTC
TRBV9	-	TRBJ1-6	CASSPGESYNSPLHF	TGTGCCAGCAGCCCCGGGGAATCCTATAATTCACCCCTCCACTTT
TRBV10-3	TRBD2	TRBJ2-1	CAISTGTSGTGEQFF	TGTGCCATCAGTACCGGGACTAGCGGGACTGGTGAGCAGTTCTTC
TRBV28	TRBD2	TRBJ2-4	CASSLFFLGTSAKNIQYF	TGTGCCAGCAGTTTATTTTTTCTTGGGACTAGCGCGAAAAACATTCAGTACTTC
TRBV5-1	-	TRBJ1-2	CASSLAGLSGYTF	TGCGCCAGCAGCTTGGCAGGCCTCAGTGGCTACACCTTC
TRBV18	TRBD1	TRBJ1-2	CASSQGQGNYGYTF	TGTGCCAGCTCACAAGGACAGGGGAACTATGGCTACACCTTC